This T cell receptor (beta chain) is from a study of blood T cell repertoires in COVID-19. The wider study: Collection of acute and convalescent COVID-19 samples took place in the United States, Italy and Spain.

The CDR3 totals 15 residues. Germline V gives CDR1 SEHNR, CDR2 FQNEAQ (reference sequence). Unmatched junction bases numbered 6, after V lost 1 base and J lost 5 bases. Authors' data handling: Researchers report that nucleated cell counts were estimated from reference gene primer amplification. TCRdb's copy holds only in-frame clones and misses some; the assay was immunoSEQ multiplex PCR. The DNA was the basis for D and trimming; V, J and clone size are from that table. Seen here are over 150,000 clones, around 87% observed once, and the top ten hold around 1%. The sequenced sample was peripheral blood. This sequence joins TRBV7-9 and TRBJ1-1; 8 nucleotides line up with TRBD1. The clonotype was recovered from a woman aged 18-30 years who had recovered from COVID-19. The CDR3 sequence is CASSLVGRGPTEAFF. DNA of the CDR3: TGTGCCAGCAGCTTAGTGGGCAGGGGGCCGACTGAAGCTTTCTTT. The full variable domain, with the rest looked up from reference TRBV7-9 and TRBJ1-1, is DTGVSQNPRHKITKRGQNVTFRCDPISEHNRLYWYRQTLGQGPEFLTYFQNEAQLEKSRLLSDRFSAERPKGSFSTLEIQRTEQGDSAMYLCASSLVGRGPTEAFFGQGTRLTVV.